These 28 T cell receptor beta chains were all obtained from the same sample, sequenced in a study of cytomegalovirus exposure and HLA in healthy donors. Use of 60 Vbeta and 13 Jbeta primers characterized the PCR. Assay: immunoSEQ multiplex PCR; the TCRdb copy retains only in-frame clones and omits some. In the table there are about 80,000 clones, 60% to 80% of which are singletons. The sequenced sample consisted of PBMCs. These receptors were collected from a woman between 40 and 50 years old in good health and CMV-seronegative.

The chain links TRBV7-2 to TRBJ2-5, with 9 bases matching TRBD1. The J call could be wrong; TRBJ2-7 is a better fit for the DNA end. The CDR3 totals 14 residues. Germline CDR1 is SGHTA and CDR2 is FQGNSA. The CDR3 loop is CASSLEQGASEQYF. The CDR3 region has the DNA TGTGCCAGCAGCTTAGAACAGGGGGCCTCCGAGCAGTACTTC.

As DNA, the CDR3 is TGTGCCAGCAGCTTTAACAGGGGGCTGTCTGAAGCTTTCTTT. The encoded protein is CASSFNRGLSEAFF. J is TRBJ1-1 and V is TRBV5-6, with TRBD1 identical over 9 bases. V dropped 2 bases and J dropped 6; count of bases not matched to a gene: 5. The CDR3 runs 14 residues. CDR1 is SGHDT and CDR2 is YYEEEE in the germline V gene.

V gene TRBV2 combines with J gene TRBJ2-3; weak D call: TRBD1 (5 bases). The germline V gene encodes CDR1 SNHLY and CDR2 FYNNEI. This CDR3 has 14 residues. The ends were cut back, 8 bases at V and 5 bases at J, with 17 bases in the middle. The CDR3 spells CASAGPGIRDTQYF. CDR3 nucleotides: TGTGCCAGCGCTGGGCCAGGGATTAGAGATACGCAGTATTTT. The full variable domain, with the rest looked up from reference TRBV2 and TRBJ2-3, is EPEVTQTPSHQVTQMGQEVILRCVPISNHLYFYWYRQILGQKVEFLVSFYNNEISEKSEIFDDQFSVERPDGSNFTLKIRSTKLEDSAMYFCASAGPGIRDTQYFGPGTRLTVL.

This sequence joins TRBV29-1 and TRBJ2-1; 8 bases match TRBD2. The CDR3 has 14 residues. Germline CDR1 is SQVTM and CDR2 is ANQGSEA. After removal of 8 bases from V and 7 bases from J, the junction contained 13 bases not matched to a gene. The CDR3, as DNA: TGCAGCACTCTCGGGCTAGCGGGTAAGAATGAGCAGTTCTTC. This gives the protein CSTLGLAGKNEQFF.

The rearrangement uses TRBV5-4 and TRBJ2-1, with D maybe TRBD2 (6 bases). This CDR3 has 14 amino acids. The V end was cut by 7 bases, the J end by 9 bases, with 20 bases between. Germline V gene data show CDR1 as SGHNT and CDR2 as YYREEE (reference sequence). The CDR3 sequence: CASLGGPHSGEQFF. DNA of the CDR3: TGTGCCAGCCTAGGAGGGCCCCATTCAGGTGAGCAGTTCTTC.

The count of this clone is one. This rearrangement joins TRBV2 to TRBJ1-5; D remains unclear. There are 14 residues in the CDR3. Trimming left V 6 bases short and J 3 bases short, with 12 bases between. CDR1 and CDR2 (germline): SNHLY, FYNNEI. CDR3 in DNA: TGTGCCAGCAGCTTTGGAGGGTCCAATCAGCCCCAGCATTTT. This translates into CASSFGGSNQPQHF.

This CDR3 reads CAIDVRNYGYTF. CDR3 DNA: TGTGCCATCGACGTGCGGAACTATGGCTACACCTTC. This chain uses TRBV7-9 with TRBJ1-2; D remains unclear. Deletions cut 10 bases from V and 2 bases from J, with 11 bases between. Germline CDR1 is SEHNR and CDR2 is FQNEAQ (reference sequence). This CDR3 spans 12 amino acids.

This clone has more than one count but fewer than ten. V is TRBV7-2 and J is TRBJ2-7, with 14 bases aligning to TRBD2. V shed 1 base and J 12 bases; nucleotides not matched to a gene: 5. The CDR3 contains 14 residues. Germline V gene lookup returns CDR1 SGHTA and CDR2 FQGNSA. CDR3 in amino acids: CASSLGLAGGDRYF. In DNA form, the CDR3 reads TGTGCCAGCAGCTTAGGACTAGCGGGGGGGGACCGGTACTTC.

The V call is TRBV27, the J call TRBJ1-5, with D maybe TRBD1 (6 bases). Looked up from germline, CDR1 is MNHEY and CDR2 is SMNVEV (reference sequence). CDR3 size: 11 residues. DNA for the CDR3: TGTGGGGGGGGGCACAATCAGCCCCAGCATTTT. The encoded protein is CGGGHNQPQHF.

The rearrangement links TRBV5-1 to TRBJ2-7; TRBD2 is a possible D gene (5 bases). Germline-derived CDR1 and CDR2 are SGHRS and YFSETQ. Trimming removed 2 bases from V and 0 bases from J, with 12 bases in between. The CDR3 loop spans 15 amino acids. CDR3 in DNA: TGCGCCAGCAGCTTTAGAGGCGGGCACTCCTACGAGCAGTACTTC. Protein sequence: CASSFRGGHSYEQYF.

The DNA for the CDR3 is TGTGCCAGCAGCGCTAGCGGGAACGGATACAATGAGCAGTTCTTC. It is translated as CASSASGNGYNEQFF. This sequence joins TRBV9 and TRBJ2-1; 9 bases align to TRBD2. The CDR3 spans 15 residues. Germline-derived CDR1 and CDR2 are SGDLS and YYNGEE. Trimming took 3 bases from V and 4 from J; bases not matched to a gene: 5.

The J gene is TRBJ2-5, the V gene TRBV19, with 7 bases aligning to TRBD2. Losses at the gene ends were 4 bases for V and 0 bases for J; bases not matched to a gene: 8. The CDR3 is 16 amino acids. The V gene's germline CDR1 is LNHDA and CDR2 SQIVND (reference sequence). CDR3 loop: CASSRFGGTYQETQYF. CDR3 DNA: TGTGCCAGTAGTAGGTTCGGGGGGACTTACCAAGAGACCCAGTACTTC.

The chain joins TRBV5-1 to TRBJ1-1, with 7 nucleotides matching TRBD1. This CDR3 region has 19 residues. V was clipped by 3 bases and J by 0 bases; unmatched bases: 17. CDR1 SGHRS and CDR2 YFSETQ come from the germline V gene. CDR3 loop: CASSSTDRVPEPMNTEAFF. The CDR3 DNA follows: TGCGCCAGCAGCTCGACCGACAGGGTCCCAGAACCTATGAACACTGAAGCTTTCTTT.

This chain connects TRBV6-1 to TRBJ1-4, with D perhaps matching TRBD1 (6 bases). Germline loops: CDR1 MNHNS, CDR2 SASEGT. V shed 8 bases and J shed 7 bases, with 20 bases lying between them. The CDR3 is 15 residues long. As DNA, the CDR3 is TGTGCCAGCTCAGTGAAGGACAGCCCCAGTGAAAAACTGTTTTTT. This gives the protein CASSVKDSPSEKLFF.

The gene calls are TRBV7-3 and TRBJ2-2; D is possibly TRBD2 (6 bases). The germline gives CDR1 SGHTA, CDR2 FQGTGA. Trimming left V 1 base short and J 6 bases short, with 15 bases between. This CDR3 has 16 residues. The CDR3 loop reads CASSLNRLGGSGELFF. In DNA form, the CDR3 reads TGTGCCAGCAGCTTAAATCGACTCGGGGGTTCCGGGGAGCTGTTTTTT.

The genes are TRBV28 and TRBJ2-7, with 9 positions matching TRBD1. The CDR3 loop spans 15 amino acids. After removal of 2 bases from V and 4 bases from J, the junction contained 6 bases not matched to a gene. Germline V CDR1 and CDR2: MDHEN, SYDVKM. The CDR3 spells CASSLAGQGQYEQYF. For the CDR3, the DNA is TGTGCCAGCAGTTTAGCGGGACAGGGACAGTACGAGCAGTACTTC.

CDR3 coding DNA: TGTGCCAGCATAGGGACAATACCCTACGAGCAGTACTTC. Translated, it gives CASIGTIPYEQYF. The V call is TRBV6-5, the J call TRBJ2-7; D is possibly TRBD1 (6 bases). V lost 7 bases and J lost 2, with 12 bases in between. Germline V gene lookup returns CDR1 MNHEY and CDR2 SVGAGI. This CDR3 spans 13 amino acids.

This sequence joins TRBV9 and TRBJ1-3, with 7 bases matching TRBD1. J was trimmed by 1 base and V by 2 bases; bases with no gene match: 9. Per the germline V gene, CDR1 is SGDLS and CDR2 is YYNGEE. The CDR3 sequence is 17 residues long. The CDR3 nucleotides read TGTGCCAGCAGCGTCGACAGGGAAGCGAATTCTGGAAACACCATATATTTT. Translating it yields CASSVDREANSGNTIYF.

The rearrangement links TRBV7-9 to TRBJ1-1, with D perhaps TRBD1 (6 bases). The CDR3 consists of 15 residues. V dropped 7 bases and J dropped 5 bases, with 20 bases sitting between them. The V gene's germline CDR1 is SEHNR and CDR2 FQNEAQ (reference sequence). CDR3 coding DNA: TGTGCCAGCACCCCGGGCAGGGGCGGCGGGACTGAAGCTTTCTTT. Its translation: CASTPGRGGGTEAFF.

The V call is TRBV5-1, the J call TRBJ2-7, with D tentatively TRBD1 (6 bases). Between the trimmed V and J ends, which lost 3 bases and 5 bases, there was a span of 18 bases. The germline gives CDR1 SGHRS, CDR2 YFSETQ. CDR3 length: 15 residues. The CDR3 protein is CASSWTANVKDEQYF. Here the CDR3 DNA reads TGCGCCAGCAGCTGGACAGCCAACGTCAAGGACGAGCAGTACTTC.

V and J are TRBV9 and TRBJ2-1; 8 bases line up with TRBD2. V was pared by 0 bases and J by 10 bases, with 18 bases of the junction left unmatched. CDR3 length: 18 amino acids. In germline, CDR1 is SGDLS, CDR2 YYNGEE. The CDR3 DNA reads TGTGCCAGCAGCGTAGCTGGAGGAGCGGGGGAAACGGGTTGGGAGCAGTTCTTC. Its translation: CASSVAGGAGETGWEQFF.

This rearrangement joins TRBV6-1 to TRBJ1-2; D unclear. The CDR3 totals 16 residues. Germline assignment: CDR1 MNHNS and CDR2 SASEGT. V was cut by 2 bases and J by 7 bases, with 20 bases left in between. The DNA for the CDR3 is TGTGCCAGCAGTGAAACTAGGACGGTAGCTCCTTGTGGCTACACCTTC. Encoded protein: CASSETRTVAPCGYTF.

The genes are TRBV7-9 and TRBJ2-1; TRBD2 aligns across 11 bases. The germline CDR1 and CDR2 sequences are SEHNR and FQNEAQ (reference sequence). V was pared by 2 bases and J by 9 bases, with 6 bases of the junction left unmatched. This CDR3 has 15 residues. The CDR3 here is CASSLISGGVIEQFF. CDR3 in DNA: TGTGCCAGCAGCTTAATTAGCGGGGGGGTAATTGAGCAGTTCTTC.

The chain recombines TRBV4-1 with TRBJ1-2; D might be TRBD1 (5 bases). Germline V lookup: CDR1 MGHRA, CDR2 YSYEKL. The V end lost 0 bases, the J end lost 7 bases, and 15 bases lay between the germline ends. The CDR3 length is 15 residues. DNA for the CDR3: TGCGCCAGCAGCCAAGATGGGGCATGGGGGGTTGGCTACACCTTC. Amino acid sequence: CASSQDGAWGVGYTF.

The CDR3 spells CASSLVSSGPYEQYF. CDR3 DNA sequence: TGCGCCAGCAGCTTGGTGTCTAGCGGCCCCTACGAGCAGTACTTC. The chain uses TRBV5-1 and TRBJ2-7, with TRBD2 matching over 7 bases. The CDR3 covers 15 residues. V shed 0 bases, J shed 2 bases, and the junction held 5 bases outside the gene matches. Per the germline V gene, CDR1 is SGHRS and CDR2 is YFSETQ.

The chain has TRBV5-1 and TRBJ2-3, with 11 bases lining up with TRBD2. This CDR3 has 16 amino acids. Looked up from germline, CDR1 is SGHRS and CDR2 is YFSETQ. The V and J ends lost 4 bases and 2 bases, in that order; junction bases with no gene match: 6. Written as DNA, the CDR3 is TGCGCCAGCAGCCCGACGACTAGCGGGGCCACAGATACGCAGTATTTT. This codes for CASSPTTSGATDTQYF.

V usage is TRBV30 and J usage is TRBJ2-7, with D possibly being TRBD1 (6 bases). Trimming removed 3 bases at V and 3 bases at J, with 15 bases between. The CDR3 sequence is 14 residues long. Germline V gives CDR1 GTSNPN, CDR2 SVGIG (reference sequence). The CDR3 region has the DNA TGTGCCTGGAGGGTCCGGCAGGGGAACTACGAGCAGTACTTC. Translation gives CAWRVRQGNYEQYF.

The chain couples TRBV5-6 to TRBJ1-4, with 9 bases identical to TRBD1. V trimming: 3 bases; J trimming: 7 bases; junction bases outside the gene matches: 7. Per germline, CDR1 SGHDT and CDR2 YYEEEE. The CDR3 is 15 residues long. DNA of the CDR3: TGTGCCAGCAGCTCCGGGACAGGGATGGGTGAAAAACTGTTTTTT. It is translated as CASSSGTGMGEKLFF.